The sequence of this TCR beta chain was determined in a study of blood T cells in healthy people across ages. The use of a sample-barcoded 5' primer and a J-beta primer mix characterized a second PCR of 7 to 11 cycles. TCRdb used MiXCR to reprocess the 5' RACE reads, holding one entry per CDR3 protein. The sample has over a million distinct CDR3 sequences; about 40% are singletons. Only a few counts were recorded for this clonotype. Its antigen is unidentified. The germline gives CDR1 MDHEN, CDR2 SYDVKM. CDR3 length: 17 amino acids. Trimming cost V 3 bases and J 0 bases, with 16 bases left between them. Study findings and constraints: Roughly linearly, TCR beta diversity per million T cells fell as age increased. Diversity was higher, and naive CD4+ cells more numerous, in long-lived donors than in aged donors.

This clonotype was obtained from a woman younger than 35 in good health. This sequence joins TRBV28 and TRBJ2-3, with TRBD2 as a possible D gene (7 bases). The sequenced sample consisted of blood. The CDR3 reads CASSFPMGGASTDTQYF. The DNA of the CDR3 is TGTGCCAGCAGTTTCCCCATGGGGGGGGCCAGCACAGATACGCAGTATTTT.